This entry features one T cell receptor (beta chain) sequence. This sample was taken from a study of T cell responses to AZD1222 COVID-19 vaccine. Looked up from germline, CDR1 is LGHNA and CDR2 is YSLEER. Trimming removed 0 bases at V and 4 bases at J, with 10 bases between. The CDR3 spans 15 residues. Clones were sequenced by immunoSEQ multiplex PCR, and TCRdb holds only the in-frame ones, with some missing. The sample has tens of thousands of clones, roughly 87% seen once. This receptor was identified in an adult in good health. The material sequenced was peripheral blood, taken on day 0 of MenACWY control vaccination. The chain carries TRBV4-3 and TRBJ1-3; D possibly corresponds to TRBD1 (6 bases). This CDR3 reads CASSQEGGRGNTIYF. CDR3 DNA: TGCGCCAGCAGCCAAGAAGGGGGAAGGGGAAACACCATATATTTT.